The 14 T cell receptor beta chains listed next were all sequenced from one sample in a study of blood T cell repertoires in COVID-19. Repertoires were generated with immunoSEQ multiplex PCR, while TCRdb's copy carries only in-frame clones and drops some. Among about 200,000 clones listed, around 86% were seen once. Sequenced sample: peripheral blood. Receptors originate from a man in his sixties with acute or convalescent COVID-19.

The chain carries TRBV25-1 and TRBJ2-7, with 9 bases lining up with TRBD2. The CDR3 runs 15 residues. V lost 2 bases and J lost 3; bases outside the gene matches: 5. The germline V gene has CDR1 MGHDK and CDR2 SYGVNS. Here the CDR3 DNA reads TGTGCCAGCAGTGAAATCAGCGGGGGGCTCTACGAGCAGTACTTC. This translates into CASSEISGGLYEQYF.

The chain carries TRBV18 and TRBJ1-2, with D tentatively TRBD1 (5 bases). The length of the CDR3 is 13 residues. Germline CDR1 KGHSH, CDR2 LQKENI. The V and J ends lost 4 bases and 0 bases respectively, with 6 bases between them. The CDR3 reads CASSQDTNYGYTF. Written as DNA, the CDR3 is TGTGCCAGCTCACAGGACACTAACTATGGCTACACCTTC.

The J gene is TRBJ2-5, the V gene TRBV9; D possibly corresponds to TRBD2 (6 bases). The CDR3 is 17 amino acids. Looked up from germline, CDR1 is SGDLS and CDR2 is YYNGEE. V lost 1 base to trimming and J lost 5 bases, with 21 bases between them. The CDR3 DNA sequence: TGTGCCAGCAGCGTAAGTCCGGTGATCGGGGGTTCGGAGACCCAGTACTTC. It translates to CASSVSPVIGGSETQYF.

The chain has TRBV18 and TRBJ2-7; 10 nucleotides line up with TRBD1. This CDR3 spans 15 amino acids. Germline CDR1 and CDR2: KGHSH and LQKENI. Trimming cost V 6 bases and J 2 bases; bases outside gene matches: 7. CDR3 loop: CASSLGQGSTYEQYF. The DNA for the CDR3 is TGTGCCAGCTCCCTGGGACAGGGGAGTACCTACGAGCAGTACTTC.

The chain uses TRBV7-3 and TRBJ2-7; weak D call: TRBD2 (6 bases). CDR1 and CDR2 from the germline V gene are SGHTA and FQGTGA. Trimming took 5 bases from V and 1 from J, leaving 15 bases between them. This CDR3 has 15 residues. The CDR3 loop reads CASSPARGTSYEQYF. DNA of the CDR3: TGTGCCAGCAGCCCAGCGCGGGGCACGTCCTACGAGCAGTACTTC.

The chain couples TRBV27 to TRBJ1-6; no reliable D call. This CDR3 region has 14 residues. CDR1 and CDR2 from the germline V gene are MNHEY and SMNVEV (reference sequence). V was cut by 2 bases and J by 6 bases, with 8 bases left in between. CDR3 nucleotides: TGTGCCAGCAGTTTAGGCCCCCCTAATTCACCCCTCCACTTT. Its protein product is CASSLGPPNSPLHF.

The chain joins TRBV7-2 to TRBJ2-7; 12 bases are a match to TRBD2. Germline CDR1 and CDR2: SGHTA and FQGNSA. Losses at the gene ends were 5 bases for V and 3 bases for J; bases not matched to a gene: 11. CDR3 length: 17 residues. The CDR3: CASSPRVQGLAGYEQYF. Written as DNA, the CDR3 is TGTGCCAGCAGCCCTAGGGTCCAGGGACTAGCGGGCTACGAGCAGTACTTC. The complete variable domain, with remaining parts taken from reference TRBV7-2 and TRBJ2-7, reads GAGVSQSPSNKVTEKGKDVELRCDPISGHTALYWYRQSLGQGLEFLIYFQGNSAPDKSGLPSDRFSAERTGGSVSTLTIQRTQQEDSAVYLCASSPRVQGLAGYEQYFGPGTRLTVT.

On this clone itself: The same CDR3 is also encoded by other DNA sequences in this sample. The chain links TRBV3-1 (or the pseudogene TRBV3-2) to TRBJ2-2; perhaps TRBD1 as D (5 bases). Trimming cost V 3 bases and J 5 bases, with 10 bases left between them. CDR1 is LGHDT and CDR2 is YNNKEL in the germline V gene (reference sequence). The CDR3 covers 14 residues. CDR3 in DNA: TGTGCCAGCAGCCAGGGGCGCGGAACCGGGGAGCTGTTTTTT. It specifies CASSQGRGTGELFF.

The rearrangement links TRBV14 to TRBJ2-7, with 9 bases identical to TRBD1. V trimming: 4 bases; J trimming: 2 bases; junction bases outside the gene matches: 6. Germline-derived CDR1 and CDR2 are SGHDN and FVKESK. The CDR3 loop spans 15 amino acids. The CDR3 sequence is CASSLSGTGPYEQYF. CDR3 DNA: TGTGCCAGCAGCCTTTCCGGGACAGGGCCCTACGAGCAGTACTTC.

This clone has only a few counts. V and J are TRBV7-8 and TRBJ2-2, with D tentatively TRBD2 (5 bases). V lost 6 bases to trimming and J lost 4 bases, with 9 bases between them. Germline V gene data show CDR1 as SGHVS and CDR2 as FQNEAQ. CDR3 length: 13 amino acids. The CDR3 here is CASRLRGTGELFF. The CDR3 bases are TGTGCCAGCAGGTTACGGGGCACCGGGGAGCTGTTTTTT.

V gene TRBV7-2 combines with J gene TRBJ2-1; the match to TRBD2 covers 8 bases. Trimming cost V 6 bases and J 4 bases; bases outside gene matches: 5. Germline CDR1 and CDR2: SGHTA and FQGNSA. The CDR3 spans 14 residues. CDR3 protein: CASSRGGTYNEQFF. The CDR3 DNA sequence: TGTGCCAGCAGTCGGGGGGGGACTTACAATGAGCAGTTCTTC. The variable domain in full, completed from reference TRBV7-2 and TRBJ2-1, reads GAGVSQSPSNKVTEKGKDVELRCDPISGHTALYWYRQSLGQGLEFLIYFQGNSAPDKSGLPSDRFSAERTGGSVSTLTIQRTQQEDSAVYLCASSRGGTYNEQFFGPGTRLTVL.

Here the CDR3 reads CASSIGTGMNTEAFF. The DNA of the CDR3 is TGTGCCAGCAGTATAGGGACAGGGATGAACACTGAAGCTTTCTTT. The chain recombines TRBV6-5 with TRBJ1-1; 9 positions match TRBD1. Trimming took 5 bases from V and 0 from J; bases not matched to a gene: 4. The CDR3 is made up of 15 amino acids. Germline-derived CDR1 and CDR2 are MNHEY and SVGAGI.

The CDR3, as DNA: TGTGCCAGCAGTTCCCCGGACAGGGTCTTGCACGAGCAGTACTTC. This encodes CASSSPDRVLHEQYF. V gene TRBV6-5 combines with J gene TRBJ2-7; 8 positions match TRBD1. CDR3 length: 15 residues. Germline CDR1 reads MNHEY; CDR2 reads SVGAGI. V lost 4 bases to trimming and J lost 5 bases; unmatched junction nucleotides: 10.

The chain combines TRBV7-9 with TRBJ2-1; 9 bases are shared with TRBD1. Germline values: CDR1 SEHNR, CDR2 FQNEAQ (reference sequence). J was trimmed by 8 bases and V by 11 bases; bases with no gene match: 7. This CDR3 is built from 12 residues. CDR3 in amino acids: CAGGTGIDEQFF. Written as DNA, the CDR3 is TGTGCCGGCGGGACAGGGATAGATGAGCAGTTCTTC.